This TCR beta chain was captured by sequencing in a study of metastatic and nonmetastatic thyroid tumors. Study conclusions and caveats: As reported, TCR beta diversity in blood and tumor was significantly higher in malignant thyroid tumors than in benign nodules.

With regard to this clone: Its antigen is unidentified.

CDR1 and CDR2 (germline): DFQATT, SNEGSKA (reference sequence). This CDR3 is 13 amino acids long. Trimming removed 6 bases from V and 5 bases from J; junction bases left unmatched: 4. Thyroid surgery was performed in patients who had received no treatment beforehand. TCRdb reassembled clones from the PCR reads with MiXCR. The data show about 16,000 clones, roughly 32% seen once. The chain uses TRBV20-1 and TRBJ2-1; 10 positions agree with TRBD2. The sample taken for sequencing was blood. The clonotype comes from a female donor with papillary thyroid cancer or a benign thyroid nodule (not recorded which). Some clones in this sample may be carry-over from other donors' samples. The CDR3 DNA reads TGCAGTGCGAGCGGGGGGGCCGACAATGAGCAGTTCTTC. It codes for CSASGGADNEQFF.